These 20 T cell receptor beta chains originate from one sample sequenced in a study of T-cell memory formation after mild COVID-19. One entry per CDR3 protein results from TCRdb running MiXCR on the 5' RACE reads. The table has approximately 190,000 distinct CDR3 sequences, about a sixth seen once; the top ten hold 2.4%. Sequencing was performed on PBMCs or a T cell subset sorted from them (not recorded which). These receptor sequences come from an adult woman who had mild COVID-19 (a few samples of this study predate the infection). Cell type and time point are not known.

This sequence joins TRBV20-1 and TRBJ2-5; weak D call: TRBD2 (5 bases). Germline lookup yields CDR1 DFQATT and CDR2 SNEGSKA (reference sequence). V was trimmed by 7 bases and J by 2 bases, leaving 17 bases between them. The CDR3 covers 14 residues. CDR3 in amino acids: CSVPPPGLQETQYF. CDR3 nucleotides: TGCAGTGTCCCTCCGCCTGGACTGCAAGAGACCCAGTACTTC.

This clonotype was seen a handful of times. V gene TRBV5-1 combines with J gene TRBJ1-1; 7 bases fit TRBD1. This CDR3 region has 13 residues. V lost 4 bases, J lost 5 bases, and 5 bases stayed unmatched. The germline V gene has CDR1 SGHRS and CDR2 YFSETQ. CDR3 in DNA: TGCGCCAGCAGCCTTACAGGGGAGACTGAAGCTTTCTTT. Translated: CASSLTGETEAFF.

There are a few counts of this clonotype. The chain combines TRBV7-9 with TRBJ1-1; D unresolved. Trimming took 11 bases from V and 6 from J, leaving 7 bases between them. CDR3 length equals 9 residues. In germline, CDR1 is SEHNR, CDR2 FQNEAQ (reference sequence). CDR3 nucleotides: TGTGCCCCTGGGGCTGAAGCTTTCTTT. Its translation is CAPGAEAFF.

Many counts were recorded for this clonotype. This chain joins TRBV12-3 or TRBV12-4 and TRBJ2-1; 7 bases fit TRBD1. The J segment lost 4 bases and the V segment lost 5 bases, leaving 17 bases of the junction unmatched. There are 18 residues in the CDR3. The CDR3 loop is CASSPTRGTAEAYNEQFF. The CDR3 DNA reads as TGTGCCAGCAGTCCCACGAGAGGGACAGCGGAGGCGTACAATGAGCAGTTCTTC.

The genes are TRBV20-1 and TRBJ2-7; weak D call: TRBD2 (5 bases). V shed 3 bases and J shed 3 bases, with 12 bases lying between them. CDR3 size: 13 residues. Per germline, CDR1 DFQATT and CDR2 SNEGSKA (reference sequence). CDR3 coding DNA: TGCAGTGCTAGGTTGTCAGGACTCTACGAGCAGTACTTC. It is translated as CSARLSGLYEQYF.

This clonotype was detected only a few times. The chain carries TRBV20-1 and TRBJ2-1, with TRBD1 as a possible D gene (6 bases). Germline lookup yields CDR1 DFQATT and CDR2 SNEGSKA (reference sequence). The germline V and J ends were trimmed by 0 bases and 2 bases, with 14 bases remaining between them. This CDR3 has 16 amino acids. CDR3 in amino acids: CSARDPNRATYNEQFF. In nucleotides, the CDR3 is TGCAGTGCTAGAGATCCGAACAGGGCCACCTACAATGAGCAGTTCTTC.

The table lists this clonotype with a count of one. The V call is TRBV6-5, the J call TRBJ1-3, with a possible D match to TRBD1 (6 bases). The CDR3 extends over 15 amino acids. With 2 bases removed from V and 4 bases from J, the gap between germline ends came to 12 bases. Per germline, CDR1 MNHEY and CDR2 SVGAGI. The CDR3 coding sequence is TGTGCCAGCAGTTACGACCAGGGGTCGGGAAACACCATATATTTT. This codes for CASSYDQGSGNTIYF.

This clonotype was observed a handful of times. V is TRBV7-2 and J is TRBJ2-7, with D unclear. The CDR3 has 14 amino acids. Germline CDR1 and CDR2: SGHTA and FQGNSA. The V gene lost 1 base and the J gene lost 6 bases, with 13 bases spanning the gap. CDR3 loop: CASSLGRAYLEQYF. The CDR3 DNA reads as TGTGCCAGCAGCTTAGGCCGGGCGTACCTCGAGCAGTACTTC.

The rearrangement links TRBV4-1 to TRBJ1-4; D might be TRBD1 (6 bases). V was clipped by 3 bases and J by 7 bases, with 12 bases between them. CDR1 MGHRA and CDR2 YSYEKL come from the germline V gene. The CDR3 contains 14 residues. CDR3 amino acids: CASSQKQGVEKLFF. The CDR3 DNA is TGCGCCAGCAGCCAGAAACAGGGAGTTGAAAAACTGTTTTTT.

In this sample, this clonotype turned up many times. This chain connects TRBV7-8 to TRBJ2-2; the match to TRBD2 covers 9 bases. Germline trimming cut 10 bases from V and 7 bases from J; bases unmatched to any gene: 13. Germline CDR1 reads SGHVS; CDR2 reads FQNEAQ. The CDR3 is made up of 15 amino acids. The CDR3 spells CANMPGTSFVGELFF. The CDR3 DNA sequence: TGTGCCAACATGCCCGGGACTAGCTTCGTCGGGGAGCTGTTTTTT.

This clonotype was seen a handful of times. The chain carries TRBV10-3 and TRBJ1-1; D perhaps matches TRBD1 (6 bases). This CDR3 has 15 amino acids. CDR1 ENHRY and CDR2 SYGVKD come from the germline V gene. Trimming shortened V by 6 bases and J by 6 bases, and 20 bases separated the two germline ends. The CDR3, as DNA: TGTGCCATCAGCGGCCTGGGAGGGGGGTCTGCTGAAGCTTTCTTT. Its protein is CAISGLGGGSAEAFF.

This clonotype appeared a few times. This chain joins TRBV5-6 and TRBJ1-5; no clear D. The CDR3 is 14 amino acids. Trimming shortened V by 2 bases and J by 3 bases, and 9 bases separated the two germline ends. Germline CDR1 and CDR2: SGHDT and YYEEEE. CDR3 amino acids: CASSFRALNQPQHF. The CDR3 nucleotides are TGTGCCAGCAGCTTCCGGGCCCTCAATCAGCCCCAGCATTTT. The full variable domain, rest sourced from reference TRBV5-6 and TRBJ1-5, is DAGVTQSPTHLIKTRGQQVTLRCSPKSGHDTVSWYQQALGQGPQFIFQYYEEEERQRGNFPDRFSGHQFPNYSSELNVNALLLGDSALYLCASSFRALNQPQHFGDGTRLSIL.

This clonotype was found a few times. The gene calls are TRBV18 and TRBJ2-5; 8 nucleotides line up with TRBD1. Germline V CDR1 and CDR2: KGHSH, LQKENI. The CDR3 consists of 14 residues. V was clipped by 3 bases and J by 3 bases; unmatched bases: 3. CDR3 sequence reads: CASSPDRAEETQYF. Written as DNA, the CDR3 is TGTGCCAGCTCACCGGACAGGGCAGAAGAGACCCAGTACTTC.

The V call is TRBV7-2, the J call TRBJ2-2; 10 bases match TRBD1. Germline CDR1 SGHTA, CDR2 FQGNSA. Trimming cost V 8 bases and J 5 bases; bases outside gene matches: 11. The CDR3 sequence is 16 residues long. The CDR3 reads CASQPPGQGPTGELFF. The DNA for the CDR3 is TGTGCCAGCCAACCTCCGGGACAGGGGCCGACCGGGGAGCTGTTTTTT.

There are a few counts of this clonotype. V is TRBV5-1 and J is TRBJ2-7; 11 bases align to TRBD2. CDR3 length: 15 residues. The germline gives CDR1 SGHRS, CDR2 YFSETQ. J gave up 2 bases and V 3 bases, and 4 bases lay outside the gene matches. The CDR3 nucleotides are TGCGCCAGCAGCTCGGGACTAGCGGCCACCTACGAGCAGTACTTC. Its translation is CASSSGLAATYEQYF.

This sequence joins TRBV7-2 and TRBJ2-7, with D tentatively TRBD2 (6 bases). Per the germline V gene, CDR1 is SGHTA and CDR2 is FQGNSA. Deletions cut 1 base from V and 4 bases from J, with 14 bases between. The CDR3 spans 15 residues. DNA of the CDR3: TGTGCCAGCAGCTTAGGGGCGGGGACCGGATACGAGCAGTACTTC. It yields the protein CASSLGAGTGYEQYF. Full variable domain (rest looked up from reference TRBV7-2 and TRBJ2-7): GAGVSQSPSNKVTEKGKDVELRCDPISGHTALYWYRQSLGQGLEFLIYFQGNSAPDKSGLPSDRFSAERTGGSVSTLTIQRTQQEDSAVYLCASSLGAGTGYEQYFGPGTRLTVT.

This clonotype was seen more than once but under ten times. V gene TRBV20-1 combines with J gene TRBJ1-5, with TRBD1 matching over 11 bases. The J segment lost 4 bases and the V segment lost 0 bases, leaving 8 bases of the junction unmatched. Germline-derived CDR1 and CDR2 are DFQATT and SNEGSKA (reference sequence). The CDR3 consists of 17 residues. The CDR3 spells CSARDPGQGAPNQPQHF. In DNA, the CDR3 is TGCAGTGCTAGAGATCCAGGACAGGGGGCTCCAAATCAGCCCCAGCATTTT.

The CDR3 nucleotides are TGTGCCAGCAGATCCACTCGACAGGGGGTCTCGAACACTGAAGCTTTCTTT. Its protein is CASRSTRQGVSNTEAFF. The rearrangement links TRBV27 to TRBJ1-1, with 9 bases lining up with TRBD1. The germline V gene has CDR1 MNHEY and CDR2 SMNVEV (reference sequence). This CDR3 region has 17 residues. Unmatched junction bases numbered 12, after V lost 6 bases and J lost 1 base.

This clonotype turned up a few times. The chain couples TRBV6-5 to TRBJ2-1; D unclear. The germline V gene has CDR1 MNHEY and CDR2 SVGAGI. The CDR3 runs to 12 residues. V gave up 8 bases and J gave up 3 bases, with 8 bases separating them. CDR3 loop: CASLGNYNEQFF. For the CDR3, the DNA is TGTGCCAGCCTAGGTAACTACAATGAGCAGTTCTTC.

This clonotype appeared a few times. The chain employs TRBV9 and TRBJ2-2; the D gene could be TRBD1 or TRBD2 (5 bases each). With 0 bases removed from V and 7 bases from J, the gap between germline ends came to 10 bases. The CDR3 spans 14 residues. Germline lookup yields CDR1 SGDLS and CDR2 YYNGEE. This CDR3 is CASSVASGRGELFF. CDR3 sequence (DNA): TGTGCCAGCAGCGTAGCTTCGGGGCGCGGGGAGCTGTTTTTT.